The 28 T cell receptor beta chains below all came from one sample that was sequenced in a study of technical replicates of blood from four donors. The assay was immunoSEQ multiplex PCR, and TCRdb's table has in-frame clones only and misses some. The sample contains roughly 80,000 clones, 91% of which appear only once. Sequencing used T cells isolated from PBMCs. Source of these receptors: a human donor in good health.

The chain employs TRBV5-4 and TRBJ2-1; 12 nucleotides line up with TRBD2. CDR3 length: 14 amino acids. Germline assignment: CDR1 SGHNT and CDR2 YYREEE (reference sequence). The V and J ends lost 9 bases and 6 bases, in that order; junction bases with no gene match: 7. In DNA form, the CDR3 reads TGTGCCACCAGACCTAGCGGGAGGGCCAATGAGCAGTTCTTC. It translates to CATRPSGRANEQFF.

This chain uses TRBV27 with TRBJ2-7; TRBD1 matches at 9 bases. CDR1 is MNHEY and CDR2 is SMNVEV in the germline V gene (reference sequence). V was pared by 3 bases and J by 3 bases, with 3 bases of the junction left unmatched. CDR3 length: 14 residues. CDR3 sequence (DNA): TGTGCCAGCAGTTTTGGGACAGGGAACTACGAGCAGTACTTC. This translates into CASSFGTGNYEQYF.

This chain joins TRBV19 and TRBJ2-7; 10 nucleotides line up with TRBD2. This CDR3 comprises 14 residues. The V gene end was trimmed by 5 bases and the J gene end by 2 bases; junction bases not matched to a gene: 3. Germline V gene sequence: CDR1 LNHDA, CDR2 SQIVND (reference sequence). CDR3 sequence reads: CASSSLAGAYEQYF. CDR3 DNA sequence: TGTGCCAGTAGTTCGCTAGCGGGGGCCTACGAGCAGTACTTC.

The chain joins TRBV5-1 to TRBJ2-7, with 11 positions matching TRBD2. The CDR3 is 14 residues long. J gave up 4 bases and V 4 bases, and 4 bases lay outside the gene matches. Germline CDR1 and CDR2: SGHRS and YFSETQ. CDR3 in DNA: TGCGCCAGCAGCCGGGGACTAGCGGTTTACGAGCAGTACTTC. Its protein product is CASSRGLAVYEQYF.

The chain carries TRBV5-1 and TRBJ2-4, with a possible D match to TRBD2 (6 bases). Germline V CDR1 and CDR2: SGHRS, YFSETQ. The CDR3 length is 15 residues. V was cut by 3 bases and J by 0 bases, with 10 bases left in between. CDR3 region: CASSSGELAKNIQYF. CDR3 DNA: TGCGCCAGCAGCTCGGGAGAACTAGCCAAAAACATTCAGTACTTC.

V is TRBV5-1 and J is TRBJ2-5; 15 bases align to TRBD2. The length of the CDR3 is 22 residues. J lost 1 base, V lost 3 bases, and 19 bases had no gene match. CDR1 is SGHRS and CDR2 is YFSETQ in the germline V gene. Here the CDR3 reads CASSSNDKEEGLAGGRQETQYF. CDR3 coding DNA: TGCGCCAGCAGCTCCAATGACAAAGAAGAGGGACTAGCGGGGGGCCGCCAAGAGACCCAGTACTTC.

This clone has more than one count but fewer than ten. The chain has TRBV10-3 and TRBJ1-1, with 8 bases fitting TRBD1. V dropped 2 bases and J dropped 1; count of bases not matched to a gene: 6. Germline assignment: CDR1 ENHRY and CDR2 SYGVKD. The CDR3 covers 16 residues. CDR3 nucleotide sequence: TGTGCCATCAGTGAGGGACAGGGCGGGAAGAACACTGAAGCTTTCTTT. It encodes CAISEGQGGKNTEAFF.

This chain uses TRBV7-9 with TRBJ1-4; 9 positions agree with TRBD1. Germline V gene sequence: CDR1 SEHNR, CDR2 FQNEAQ (reference sequence). This CDR3 comprises 15 residues. V dropped 7 bases and J dropped 7; count of bases not matched to a gene: 10. CDR3 protein: CASTIRQGEIEKLFF. DNA of the CDR3: TGTGCCAGCACCATACGACAGGGGGAAATTGAAAAACTGTTTTTT. The full variable domain, in which reference TRBV7-9 and TRBJ1-4 provide the parts outside the CDR3, is DTGVSQNPRHKITKRGQNVTFRCDPISEHNRLYWYRQTLGQGPEFLTYFQNEAQLEKSRLLSDRFSAERPKGSFSTLEIQRTEQGDSAMYLCASTIRQGEIEKLFFGSGTQLSVL.

Details on this clone: Additional DNA sequences in this sample encode the identical CDR3. This sequence joins TRBV5-4 and TRBJ2-3; the D is unclear. The germline V and J ends were trimmed by 0 bases and 0 bases, with 5 bases remaining between them. Per germline, CDR1 SGHNT and CDR2 YYREEE (reference sequence). CDR3 length: 14 residues. CDR3 loop: CASSLGGSTDTQYF. CDR3 in DNA: TGTGCCAGCAGCTTGGGCGGTAGCACAGATACGCAGTATTTT.

The chain is built from TRBV19 and TRBJ1-4; the D gene is possibly TRBD1 (6 bases). The V gene's germline CDR1 is LNHDA and CDR2 SQIVND (reference sequence). V lost 5 bases and J 8 bases, leaving 9 bases between the germline ends. The CDR3 consists of 12 residues. For the CDR3, the DNA is TGTGCCAGTAGTCTGACAGGAGAAAAACTGTTTTTT. Residues: CASSLTGEKLFF.

The rearrangement uses TRBV29-1 and TRBJ2-7, with a tentative D call TRBD1 (5 bases). Germline CDR1 SQVTM, CDR2 ANQGSEA. Trimming cost V 4 bases and J 2 bases, with 12 bases left between them. The CDR3 runs to 13 residues. The CDR3 reads CSVAGHQTYEQYF. DNA for the CDR3: TGCAGCGTTGCCGGACACCAAACCTACGAGCAGTACTTC.

The rearrangement links TRBV4-1 to TRBJ1-2; possibly TRBD1 for D (6 bases). The CDR3 runs to 14 residues. Germline V gene data show CDR1 as MGHRA and CDR2 as YSYEKL. Between the trimmed V and J ends, which lost 3 bases and 4 bases, there was a span of 12 bases. CDR3 in DNA: TGCGCCAGCAGCCATCAACAGGGTACCTATGGCTACACCTTC. This gives the protein CASSHQQGTYGYTF.

The chain is built from TRBV10-3 and TRBJ1-2; D is ambiguous. Deletions cut 5 bases from V and 6 bases from J, with 16 bases between. This CDR3 has 14 residues. Per the germline V gene, CDR1 is ENHRY and CDR2 is SYGVKD. Written as DNA, the CDR3 is TGTGCCATCAGTTCTAGGGCGCAGGAGGATGGCTACACCTTC. Residues: CAISSRAQEDGYTF.

The rearrangement links TRBV6-5 to TRBJ1-2, with D uncertain. CDR1 is MNHEY, CDR2 SVGAGI, per germline. CDR3 length: 13 amino acids. V dropped 5 bases and J dropped 1 base, with 8 bases sitting between them. The CDR3 loop is CASSAQDNYGYTF. The DNA of the CDR3 is TGTGCCAGCAGTGCCCAGGATAACTATGGCTACACCTTC.

V gene TRBV5-1 combines with J gene TRBJ2-1; a weak D match, TRBD2 (6 bases). The CDR3 length is 14 residues. CDR1 SGHRS and CDR2 YFSETQ come from the germline V gene. V lost 0 bases and J lost 10, with 14 bases in between. Here the CDR3 reads CASSLAQTSPEQFF. The CDR3 DNA reads as TGCGCCAGCAGCTTGGCCCAGACTAGTCCGGAGCAGTTCTTC.

This chain connects TRBV29-1 to TRBJ2-2; perhaps TRBD2 as D (5 bases). Trimming stripped 4 bases from V and 4 bases from J, with 13 bases between. Germline V gives CDR1 SQVTM, CDR2 ANQGSEA. The CDR3 is made up of 14 amino acids. The CDR3 protein is CSVVLGVRTGELFF. As DNA, the CDR3 is TGCAGCGTTGTCCTGGGAGTTCGCACCGGGGAGCTGTTTTTT.

The chain couples TRBV7-9 to TRBJ2-4; 9 bases fit TRBD1. Germline CDR1 SEHNR, CDR2 FQNEAQ (reference sequence). The V and J ends lost 5 bases and 7 bases, in that order; junction bases with no gene match: 12. This CDR3 spans 16 amino acids. The CDR3 nucleotides are TGTGCCAGCAGCCCTACAGGGGGCTCCCGGGCCAACATTCAGTACTTC. Translation gives CASSPTGGSRANIQYF.

V is TRBV18 and J is TRBJ1-5; 8 bases align to TRBD1. V dropped 6 bases and J dropped 0; count of bases not matched to a gene: 10. Germline assignment: CDR1 KGHSH and CDR2 LQKENI. The CDR3 consists of 17 residues. The CDR3 nucleotides read TGTGCCAGCTCGTCAACGGCAGGGGGCAATAGCAATCAGCCCCAGCATTTT. Encoded protein: CASSSTAGGNSNQPQHF.

This clone was observed once. The chain uses TRBV5-4 and TRBJ1-1; 8 bases match TRBD1. The CDR3 sequence is 14 residues long. Germline loops: CDR1 SGHNT, CDR2 YYREEE (reference sequence). J was trimmed by 5 bases and V by 4 bases; bases with no gene match: 7. The CDR3 loop is CASSPSGGRTEAFF. Here the CDR3 DNA reads TGTGCCAGCAGCCCCTCAGGGGGCCGGACTGAAGCTTTCTTT.

J is TRBJ1-2 and V is TRBV11-2; D gene uncertain. CDR3 size: 12 residues. V lost 3 bases to trimming and J lost 3 bases, with 5 bases between them. The germline gives CDR1 SGHAT, CDR2 FQNNGV. The CDR3 sequence is CASSFADYGYTF. The CDR3 DNA reads TGTGCCAGCAGCTTTGCAGACTATGGCTACACCTTC.

The chain couples TRBV19 to TRBJ1-2, with D perhaps matching TRBD1 (6 bases). The germline V and J ends were trimmed by 3 bases and 1 base, with 15 bases remaining between them. In germline, CDR1 is LNHDA, CDR2 SQIVND (reference sequence). CDR3 length equals 16 residues. CDR3 region: CASSIGWGQDNYGYTF. The DNA for the CDR3 is TGTGCCAGTAGTATCGGATGGGGGCAAGATAACTATGGCTACACCTTC.

This chain links TRBV7-8 with TRBJ1-1, with D maybe TRBD1 (5 bases). The germline gives CDR1 SGHVS, CDR2 FQNEAQ. V lost 0 bases and J lost 3, with 14 bases in between. CDR3 length equals 16 residues. The DNA for the CDR3 is TGTGCCAGCAGCTTAGCGCACGGGGGAGGGGACACTGAAGCTTTCTTT. Residues: CASSLAHGGGDTEAFF.

The rearrangement joins TRBV4-2 to TRBJ1-2; no firm D call. V was cut by 0 bases and J by 5 bases, with 16 bases left in between. Germline V gene lookup returns CDR1 LGHNA and CDR2 YNFKEQ. The CDR3 runs to 16 residues. Here the CDR3 reads CASSQEQRTLHYGYTF. CDR3 sequence (DNA): TGTGCCAGCAGCCAAGAACAGCGGACCCTGCATTATGGCTACACCTTC.

V is TRBV6-1 and J is TRBJ2-4; TRBD2 might be the D (6 bases). The V and J ends lost 5 bases and 3 bases respectively, with 11 bases between them. The CDR3 extends over 14 amino acids. Looked up from germline, CDR1 is MNHNS and CDR2 is SASEGT. CDR3 residues: CASSHGGNKNIQYF. CDR3 DNA sequence: TGTGCCAGCAGTCATGGGGGGAACAAAAACATTCAGTACTTC.

This clone was seen only once. The chain uses TRBV21-1 and TRBJ2-7; TRBD2, the D gene given by the table, was not confirmed from the DNA. TRBV21-1 is designated a pseudogene. CDR3 size: 15 residues. CDR3 residues: CASSPRDFNSYEQYF. The CDR3 DNA reads TGTGCCAGCAGCCCCCGGGACTTCAACTCCTACGAGCAGTACTTC.

This clone was seen only a few times. The gene calls are TRBV5-4 and TRBJ2-3; a possible D gene is TRBD2 (6 bases). Trimming took off 0 bases at V and 0 bases at J, with 8 bases between the two ends. This CDR3 spans 15 amino acids. The V gene's germline CDR1 is SGHNT and CDR2 YYREEE (reference sequence). CDR3 sequence (DNA): TGTGCCAGCAGCTTGGGCGGGGCTAGCACAGATACGCAGTATTTT. Its translation: CASSLGGASTDTQYF.

The chain recombines TRBV28 with TRBJ2-5; 7 nucleotides line up with TRBD1. CDR1 is MDHEN and CDR2 is SYDVKM in the germline V gene. This CDR3 comprises 12 residues. The trim removed 7 bases at V and 5 bases at J, leaving 4 bases unmatched. The CDR3 region is CASNSRGETQYF. As DNA, the CDR3 is TGTGCCAGCAATTCCAGGGGGGAGACCCAGTACTTC.

This sequence joins TRBV30 and TRBJ1-6; 7 nucleotides align to TRBD1. The V segment lost 5 bases and the J segment 5 bases; nucleotides outside the gene matches: 3. Germline V gives CDR1 GTSNPN, CDR2 SVGIG (reference sequence). This CDR3 is built from 13 residues. This CDR3 reads CAWAGTDNSPLHF. CDR3 DNA: TGTGCCTGGGCCGGGACAGATAATTCACCCCTCCACTTT. The whole variable domain, remainder taken from reference TRBV30 and TRBJ1-6, is SQTIHQWPATLVQPVGSPLSLECTVEGTSNPNLYWYRQAAGRGLQLLFYSVGIGQISSEVPQNLSASRPQDRQFILSSKKLLLSDSGFYLCAWAGTDNSPLHFGNGTRLTVT.